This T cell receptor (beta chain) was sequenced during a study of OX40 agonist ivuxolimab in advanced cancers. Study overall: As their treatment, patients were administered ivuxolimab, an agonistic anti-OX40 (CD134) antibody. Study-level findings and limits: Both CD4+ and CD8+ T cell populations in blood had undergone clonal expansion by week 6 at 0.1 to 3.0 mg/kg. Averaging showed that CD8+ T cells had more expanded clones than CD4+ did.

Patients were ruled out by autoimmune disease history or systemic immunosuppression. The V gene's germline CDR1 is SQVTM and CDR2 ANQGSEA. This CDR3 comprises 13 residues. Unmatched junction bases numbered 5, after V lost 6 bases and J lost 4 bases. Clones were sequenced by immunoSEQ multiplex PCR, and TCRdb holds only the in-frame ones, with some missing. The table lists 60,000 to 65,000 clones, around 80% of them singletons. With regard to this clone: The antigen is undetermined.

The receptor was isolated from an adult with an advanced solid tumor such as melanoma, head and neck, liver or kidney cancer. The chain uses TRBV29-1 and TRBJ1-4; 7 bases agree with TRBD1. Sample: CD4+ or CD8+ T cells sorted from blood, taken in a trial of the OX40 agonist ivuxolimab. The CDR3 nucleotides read TGCAGCGTCCGGGACAGCTATAATGAAAAACTGTTTTTT. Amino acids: CSVRDSYNEKLFF.